The 18 T cell receptor beta chains presented below share a single source sample, sequenced in a study of T-cell reconstitution after alpha-beta-depleted transplantation in children. This sample's TCRbeta library carried unique molecular identifier barcodes. TCRdb processed the PCR reads anew with MiXCR; each CDR3 protein has one entry. The sample shows around 440,000 distinct CDR3 sequences, roughly 17% of them seen only once. The sample was PBMCs, mostly from graft donor cells, taken 360 days after TCRalphabeta/CD19-depleted stem cell transplant. These receptors all come from a boy less than two years old who had a stem cell transplant for Wiskott-Aldrich syndrome, so the T cells may come from the graft donor.

This clonotype was counted only a few times. A junction end diverges from the germline sequence, so it may reflect a read error. The V gene is TRBV7-2, the J gene TRBJ1-4, with TRBD1 matching 7 bases. CDR1 is SGHTA, CDR2 FQGNSA, per germline. CDR3 size: 14 residues. The CDR3 DNA is TGTGCCAGCAGCCGGACAGGACGCAATGAAAACCTGTTTTTT. Encoded protein: CASSRTGRNENLFF. Using reference TRBV7-2 and TRBJ1-4 for the parts outside the CDR3, the full variable domain is GAGVSQSPSNKVTEKGKDVELRCDPISGHTALYWYRQSLGQGLEFLIYFQGNSAPDKSGLPSDRFSAERTGGSVSTLTIQRTQQEDSAVYLCASSRTGRNENLFFGSGTQLSVL.

This sequence joins TRBV5-5 and TRBJ1-6; tentatively, D is TRBD1 (6 bases). V gave up 0 bases and J gave up 4 bases, with 8 bases separating them. The CDR3 is made up of 15 amino acids. Germline-derived CDR1 and CDR2 are SGHKS and YYEKEE (reference sequence). CDR3 amino acids: CASSLVTGYNSPLHF. The CDR3 coding sequence is TGTGCCAGCAGCTTGGTGACAGGATATAATTCACCCCTCCACTTT.

The chain recombines TRBV6-5 with TRBJ2-2, with D unresolved. Germline V CDR1 and CDR2: MNHEY, SVGAGI. The length of the CDR3 is 14 residues. Trimming stripped 0 bases from V and 11 bases from J, with 13 bases between. The CDR3 bases are TGTGCCAGCAGTTACTCGAGGACCTACAAAGAGCTGTTTTTT. The encoded protein is CASSYSRTYKELFF.

This clonotype has only a few counts. The chain carries TRBV6-2 or TRBV6-3 and TRBJ2-1, with D tentatively TRBD1 or TRBD2 (5 bases each). The V end was cut by 2 bases, the J end by 3 bases, with 17 bases between. This CDR3 region has 17 residues. Germline V gene sequence: CDR1 MNHEY, CDR2 SVGEGT. CDR3 sequence: CASSYPTGRPYYNEQFF. The CDR3 nucleotides read TGTGCCAGCAGTTACCCAACGGGGCGACCATACTACAATGAGCAGTTCTTC.

This clonotype was seen only a few times. CDR3 sequence reads: CASSPRLVSPYEQYF. The CDR3 coding sequence is TGTGCCAGCAGCCCCAGACTAGTGAGCCCCTACGAGCAGTACTTC. The J gene is TRBJ2-7, the V gene TRBV7-6, with D tentatively TRBD2 (6 bases). V lost 5 bases, J lost 2 bases, and 16 bases lay in between. Germline V gives CDR1 SGHVS, CDR2 FNYEAQ. The CDR3 extends over 15 amino acids.

The chain carries TRBV29-1 and TRBJ2-7, with 9 bases identical to TRBD2. From germline, CDR1 is SQVTM and CDR2 ANQGSEA. The V and J ends lost 6 bases and 4 bases, in that order; junction bases with no gene match: 13. The CDR3 loop spans 15 amino acids. CDR3 residues: CSVRPIAGAGYEQYF. CDR3 bases: TGCAGCGTCCGACCTATAGCGGGAGCTGGGTACGAGCAGTACTTC.

The DNA of the CDR3 is TGTGCCACCAGGACCTCTGGGGCCAACGTCCTGACTTTC. This codes for CATRTSGANVLTF. V is TRBV24-1 and J is TRBJ2-6; D is unclear. The CDR3 is 13 amino acids. Trimming removed 7 bases at V and 0 bases at J, with 3 bases between. Looked up from germline, CDR1 is KGHDR and CDR2 is SFDVKD.

This clonotype was observed a few times. The rearrangement joins TRBV5-1 to TRBJ2-5, with 11 bases matching TRBD1. V shed 3 bases and J 5 bases; nucleotides not matched to a gene: 6. The CDR3 is 15 amino acids. CDR1 is SGHRS and CDR2 is YFSETQ in the germline V gene. CDR3 in DNA: TGCGCCAGCAGCTCCCGGGACAGGGGGTGGGAGACCCAGTACTTC. This encodes CASSSRDRGWETQYF.

This clonotype came up a few times. V and J are TRBV5-1 and TRBJ2-4, with 9 bases fitting TRBD1. The CDR3 extends over 13 amino acids. With V trimmed by 4 bases and J by 8 bases, 4 bases remained unmatched. CDR1 and CDR2 from the germline V gene are SGHRS and YFSETQ. In nucleotides, the CDR3 is TGCGCCAGCAGCCCGGACAGGGGACACATTCAGTACTTC. This codes for CASSPDRGHIQYF.

The rearrangement links TRBV29-1 to TRBJ2-1; 9 nucleotides line up with TRBD2. Trimming cost V 4 bases and J 4 bases; bases outside gene matches: 5. The CDR3 is 14 residues long. Looked up from germline, CDR1 is SQVTM and CDR2 is ANQGSEA. The CDR3 DNA follows: TGCAGCGTTGTGGGTAGCGGGAGATACAATGAGCAGTTCTTC. Its protein is CSVVGSGRYNEQFF.

This chain links TRBV5-1 with TRBJ2-3, with D unclear. V lost 0 bases and J lost 6, with 14 bases in between. Germline V CDR1 and CDR2: SGHRS, YFSETQ. This CDR3 is built from 15 residues. CDR3 in amino acids: CASSLDSRVLDTQYF. Written as DNA, the CDR3 is TGCGCCAGCAGCTTGGACTCTAGGGTTCTGGATACGCAGTATTTT.

This clonotype appeared a few times. The rearrangement links TRBV29-1 to TRBJ2-1; 8 positions match TRBD2. Per the germline V gene, CDR1 is SQVTM and CDR2 is ANQGSEA. J lost 1 base, V lost 4 bases, and 9 bases had no gene match. CDR3 length: 16 amino acids. The DNA of the CDR3 is TGCAGCGTTGGGCCCCATGCGGGGGGATCCTACAATGAGCAGTTCTTC. Its protein is CSVGPHAGGSYNEQFF.

In this sample, this clonotype turned up a few times. The gene calls are TRBV27 and TRBJ1-2, with 7 nucleotides matching TRBD1. Germline V gene sequence: CDR1 MNHEY, CDR2 SMNVEV (reference sequence). V lost 3 bases to trimming and J lost 5 bases; unmatched junction nucleotides: 6. There are 14 residues in the CDR3. CDR3 region: CASSFDRETYGYTF. As DNA, the CDR3 is TGTGCCAGCAGTTTCGACAGGGAGACTTATGGCTACACCTTC.

This clonotype has just a few counts. This sequence joins TRBV20-1 and TRBJ2-5, with 9 positions matching TRBD2. With V trimmed by 0 bases and J by 3 bases, 8 bases remained unmatched. The CDR3 has 16 amino acids. CDR1 DFQATT and CDR2 SNEGSKA come from the germline V gene (reference sequence). The CDR3: CSARDRWREGEETQYF. CDR3 nucleotide sequence: TGCAGTGCTAGAGATCGGTGGCGGGAGGGCGAAGAGACCCAGTACTTC.

There are a few counts of this clonotype. The genes are TRBV5-1 and TRBJ2-2, with D maybe TRBD1 (6 bases). V dropped 0 bases and J dropped 1 base, with 7 bases sitting between them. There are 15 residues in the CDR3. Looked up from germline, CDR1 is SGHRS and CDR2 is YFSETQ. The CDR3 region has the DNA TGCGCCAGCAGCTTGGCGGGACAGAACACCGGGGAGCTGTTTTTT. Translation gives CASSLAGQNTGELFF.

In DNA form, the CDR3 reads TGTGCCAGCAGTAACCGGGACTATGGGTATGAGCAGTTCTTC. Its translation is CASSNRDYGYEQFF. The chain employs TRBV6-5 and TRBJ2-1; 7 bases agree with TRBD2. After removal of 5 bases from V and 8 bases from J, the junction contained 9 bases not matched to a gene. Germline V gives CDR1 MNHEY, CDR2 SVGAGI. The CDR3 contains 14 residues.

The V call is TRBV7-9, the J call TRBJ2-1; a possible D gene is TRBD2 (5 bases). From germline, CDR1 is SEHNR and CDR2 FQNEAQ (reference sequence). The CDR3 has 15 amino acids. Trimming took 0 bases from V and 12 from J, leaving 18 bases between them. In nucleotides, the CDR3 is TGTGCCAGCAGCTTAGCACCGGGCAGTACTAGAGGGCAGTTCTTC. Protein product: CASSLAPGSTRGQFF.

This clonotype was recorded a few times. The chain joins TRBV5-1 to TRBJ2-5, with D perhaps matching TRBD2 (5 bases). The germline V and J ends were trimmed by 1 base and 2 bases, with 9 bases remaining between them. In germline, CDR1 is SGHRS, CDR2 YFSETQ. CDR3 length equals 14 residues. The CDR3 protein is CASSLPDLQETQYF. Here the CDR3 DNA reads TGCGCCAGCAGCTTGCCGGACTTGCAAGAGACCCAGTACTTC.